This TCR beta chain was observed in a study of long-term antiretroviral therapy in people with HIV. Study-level findings and limits: Despite increasing after ART, diversity remained lower than that of transplant donor controls. Controls had broader CDR3 length ranges than HIV repertoires did.

At survey level, the immunoSEQ assay was run in its v3.0 version. TCRdb keeps only in-frame clones here, not all; method: immunoSEQ multiplex PCR. The table lists roughly 18,000 clones, around 80% of them singletons. Germline CDR1 is SEHNR and CDR2 is FQNEAQ (reference sequence). The V gene lost 6 bases and the J gene lost 0 bases, with 15 bases spanning the gap. The CDR3 has 15 amino acids. Turning to this clone: The antigen remains undetermined. Additional DNA sequences in this sample encode the identical CDR3.

The sequencing here drew on unsorted PBMCs, taken at the start of antiretroviral therapy, before treatment. V and J are TRBV7-9 and TRBJ2-7, with unresolved D. The clonotype was recovered from a woman in her thirties or forties with HIV. The CDR3 nucleotides are TGTGCCAGCAGTTCCGGACCGACGCTCTCCTACGAGCAGTACTTC. Translated: CASSSGPTLSYEQYF. Full variable domain (missing parts from reference TRBV7-9 and TRBJ2-7): DTGVSQNPRHKITKRGQNVTFRCDPISEHNRLYWYRQTLGQGPEFLTYFQNEAQLEKSRLLSDRFSAERPKGSFSTLEIQRTEQGDSAMYLCASSSGPTLSYEQYFGPGTRLTVT.